This TCR beta chain was documented in a study of T cell repertoires in cytomegalovirus infection. At the level of the study: Evidence of both CMV infection and a matching HLA type came from public TCR beta signatures.

Comments on this clonotype: Its antigen is not known.

Trimming removed 4 bases from V and 5 bases from J; junction bases left unmatched: 7. Germline V gene lookup returns CDR1 SGHNT and CDR2 YYREEE (reference sequence). This CDR3 is built from 14 residues. TCRdb analysed the reads with MiXCR anew, one entry per CDR3 protein. Among some 350,000 distinct CDR3 sequences, over 15% were seen once, and the ten largest hold 7.5% to 9%. Study-wide results and limits: Individuals carrying CMV plus the relevant HLA were identified by cumulative frequency of public TCR beta families. Clonotype analysis showed dominance of the ex vivo response by HLA-C-restricted CMV-specific TCR beta clonotypes.

This clonotype was sampled from a human donor in good health (CMV status not recorded). Some clones in this sample may be carry-over from other donors' samples. The rearrangement links TRBV5-4 to TRBJ2-7; 9 nucleotides agree with TRBD1. Sequencing was carried out using PBMCs. The CDR3 sequence: CASSDRDRADEQYF. For the CDR3, the DNA is TGTGCCAGCAGCGACCGGGACAGGGCCGACGAGCAGTACTTC.